The 9 T cell receptor beta chains reported below all come from one sample, sequenced in a study of cytomegalovirus exposure and HLA in healthy donors. Researchers ran the PCR with 60 Vbeta and 13 Jbeta primers. The assay was immunoSEQ multiplex PCR, and TCRdb's table has in-frame clones only and misses some. Among a few hundred thousand clones listed, approximately 80% were seen once. The sequencing input was PBMCs. All receptors come from a girl aged 2-10 years in good health and CMV-seronegative.

V usage is TRBV19 and J usage is TRBJ1-3, with 7 bases identical to TRBD1. After removal of 10 bases from V and 0 bases from J, the junction contained 9 bases not matched to a gene. The CDR3 is 15 residues long. Germline V gives CDR1 LNHDA, CDR2 SQIVND (reference sequence). The CDR3 DNA is TGTGCCACCCGGGACAGCAGTTACTCTGGAAACACCATATATTTT. It codes for CATRDSSYSGNTIYF.

The genes are TRBV4-1 and TRBJ2-2, with 10 bases aligning to TRBD2. The CDR3 sequence is 15 residues long. Germline V CDR1 and CDR2: MGHRA, YSYEKL. The V and J ends lost 9 bases and 2 bases, in that order; junction bases with no gene match: 6. DNA for the CDR3: TGCGCCAGTCGAGCGGGAGGGCCAAACACCGGGGAGCTGTTTTTT. Protein: CASRAGGPNTGELFF.

Only one count was recorded for this clone. The chain recombines TRBV2 with TRBJ1-1; 7 nucleotides align to TRBD1. Germline values: CDR1 SNHLY, CDR2 FYNNEI. V shed 7 bases, J shed 1 base, and the junction held 6 bases outside the gene matches. This CDR3 comprises 14 residues. The CDR3 sequence is CASTPQGENTEAFF. In nucleotides, the CDR3 is TGTGCCAGCACCCCGCAGGGGGAGAACACTGAAGCTTTCTTT. The whole variable domain, filled in from reference TRBV2 and TRBJ1-1, reads EPEVTQTPSHQVTQMGQEVILRCVPISNHLYFYWYRQILGQKVEFLVSFYNNEISEKSEIFDDQFSVERPDGSNFTLKIRSTKLEDSAMYFCASTPQGENTEAFFGQGTRLTVV.

The chain links TRBV10-1 to TRBJ2-1; no reliable D call. This CDR3 spans 14 amino acids. Germline V gene lookup returns CDR1 WNHNN and CDR2 SYGVQD (reference sequence). Trimming left V 7 bases short and J 2 bases short, with 12 bases between. The chain's CDR3 is CASTKRQPYNEQFF. For the CDR3, the DNA is TGCGCCAGCACTAAGCGCCAACCCTACAATGAGCAGTTCTTC.

The chain couples TRBV30 to TRBJ2-2; possibly TRBD1 for D (5 bases). The CDR3 covers 12 residues. V was trimmed by 5 bases and J by 1 base, leaving 5 bases between them. The germline V gene has CDR1 GTSNPN and CDR2 SVGIG (reference sequence). DNA for the CDR3: TGTGCCTGGGGACAGAACACCGGGGAGCTGTTTTTT. Residues: CAWGQNTGELFF. The full variable domain, completed using reference TRBV30 and TRBJ2-2, is SQTIHQWPATLVQPVGSPLSLECTVEGTSNPNLYWYRQAAGRGLQLLFYSVGIGQISSEVPQNLSASRPQDRQFILSSKKLLLSDSGFYLCAWGQNTGELFFGEGSRLTVL.

This chain links TRBV27 with TRBJ2-7, with TRBD2 matching 10 bases. V shed 5 bases and J 3 bases; nucleotides not matched to a gene: 4. The CDR3 contains 14 residues. Germline V gives CDR1 MNHEY, CDR2 SMNVEV (reference sequence). Here the CDR3 DNA reads TGTGCCAGCAGTCGGACTAGCGGAGGCTACGAGCAGTACTTC. This encodes CASSRTSGGYEQYF.

The rearrangement uses TRBV25-1 and TRBJ1-6; TRBD1 matches at 7 bases. Germline CDR1 is MGHDK and CDR2 is SYGVNS. The CDR3 contains 15 residues. V lost 1 base, J lost 7 bases, and 4 bases stayed unmatched. CDR3 in DNA: TGTGCCAGCAGTGAATTCAGGGACAGAAATTCACCCCTCCACTTT. It yields the protein CASSEFRDRNSPLHF.

The genes are TRBV4-2 and TRBJ2-3, with 8 bases lining up with TRBD2. Per germline, CDR1 LGHNA and CDR2 YNFKEQ. The CDR3 is 16 residues long. The trim removed 0 bases at V and 2 bases at J, leaving 4 bases unmatched. For the CDR3, the DNA is TGTGCCAGCAGCCAAGATCGGCGGGGGGCCACAGATACGCAGTATTTT. It translates to CASSQDRRGATDTQYF.

Regarding this clone: This CDR3 is also generated by other DNA sequences in the sample. The V and J genes are TRBV10-1 and TRBJ2-7, with unresolved D. CDR1 and CDR2 from the germline V gene are WNHNN and SYGVQD (reference sequence). There are 14 residues in the CDR3. V was shortened by 3 bases and J by 2 bases, with 11 bases between the two germline ends. CDR3 residues: CASSERRNAYEQYF. CDR3 nucleotide sequence: TGCGCCAGCAGTGAACGGCGGAATGCCTACGAGCAGTACTTC.